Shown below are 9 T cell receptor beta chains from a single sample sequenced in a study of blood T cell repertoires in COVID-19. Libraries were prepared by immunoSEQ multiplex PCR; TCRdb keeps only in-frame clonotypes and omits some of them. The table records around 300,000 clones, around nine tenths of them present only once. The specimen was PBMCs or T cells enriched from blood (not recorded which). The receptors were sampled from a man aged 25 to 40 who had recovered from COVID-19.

The CDR3 is CASSLGRGFGQYF. CDR3 sequence (DNA): TGTGCCAGCAGCCTCGGGCGGGGGTTTGGGCAGTACTTC. The chain links TRBV28 to TRBJ2-7; TRBD2 aligns across 7 bases. CDR3 size: 13 residues. CDR1 is MDHEN and CDR2 is SYDVKM in the germline V gene. J was trimmed by 9 bases and V by 6 bases; bases with no gene match: 11.

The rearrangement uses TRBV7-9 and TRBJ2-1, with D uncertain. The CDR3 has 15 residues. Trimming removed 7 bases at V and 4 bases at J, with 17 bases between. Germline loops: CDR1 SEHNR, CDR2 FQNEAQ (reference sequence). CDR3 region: CASTPLSDHYNEQFF. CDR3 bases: TGTGCCAGCACCCCCTTAAGCGACCATTACAATGAGCAGTTCTTC.

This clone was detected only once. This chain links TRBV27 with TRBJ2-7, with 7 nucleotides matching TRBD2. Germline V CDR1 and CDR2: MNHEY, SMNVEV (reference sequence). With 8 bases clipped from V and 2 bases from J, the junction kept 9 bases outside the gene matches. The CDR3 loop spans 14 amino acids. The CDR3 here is CASQEGRGTYEQYF. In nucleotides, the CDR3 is TGTGCCAGCCAGGAGGGGCGGGGGACCTACGAGCAGTACTTC.

CDR3 sequence (DNA): TGTGCCAGCAGCTTGGAGCAGGGAGGCACTGAAGCTTTCTTT. Residues: CASSLEQGGTEAFF. The gene calls are TRBV5-4 and TRBJ1-1; possible D gene TRBD1, 5 bases. There are 14 residues in the CDR3. Looked up from germline, CDR1 is SGHNT and CDR2 is YYREEE (reference sequence). Trimming took off 0 bases at V and 4 bases at J, with 10 bases between the two ends.

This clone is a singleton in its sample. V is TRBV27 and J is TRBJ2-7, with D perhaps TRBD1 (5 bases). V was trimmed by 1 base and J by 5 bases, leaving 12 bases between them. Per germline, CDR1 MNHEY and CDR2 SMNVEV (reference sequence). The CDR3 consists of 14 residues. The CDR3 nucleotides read TGTGCCAGCAGTTTATTAGGCAGGGCCCACGAGCAGTACTTC. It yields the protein CASSLLGRAHEQYF.

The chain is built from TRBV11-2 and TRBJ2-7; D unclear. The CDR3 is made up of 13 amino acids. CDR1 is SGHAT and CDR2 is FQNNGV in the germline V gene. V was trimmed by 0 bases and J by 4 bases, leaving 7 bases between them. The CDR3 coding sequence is TGTGCCAGCAGCTTAGACAGGTTATACGAGCAGTACTTC. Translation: CASSLDRLYEQYF.

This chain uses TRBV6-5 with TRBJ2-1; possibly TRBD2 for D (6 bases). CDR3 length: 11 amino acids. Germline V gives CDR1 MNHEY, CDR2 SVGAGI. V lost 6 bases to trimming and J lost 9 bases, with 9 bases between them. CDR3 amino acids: CASSLGGEQFF. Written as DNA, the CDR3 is TGTGCCAGCAGCCTGGGGGGTGAGCAGTTCTTC.

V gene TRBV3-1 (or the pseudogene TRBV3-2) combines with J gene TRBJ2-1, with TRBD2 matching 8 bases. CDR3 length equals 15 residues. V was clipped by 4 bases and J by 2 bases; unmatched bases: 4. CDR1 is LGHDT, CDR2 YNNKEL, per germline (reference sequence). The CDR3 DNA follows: TGTGCCAGCAGCCGCGGACTAGCTACCTACAATGAGCAGTTCTTC. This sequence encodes CASSRGLATYNEQFF.

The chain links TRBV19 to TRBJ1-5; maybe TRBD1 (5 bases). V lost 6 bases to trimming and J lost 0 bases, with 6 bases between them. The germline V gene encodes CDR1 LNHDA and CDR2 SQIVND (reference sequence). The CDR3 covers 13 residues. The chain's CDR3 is CASSDSSNQPQHF. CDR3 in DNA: TGTGCCAGTAGCGACAGTAGCAATCAGCCCCAGCATTTT.